Listed here are 24 T cell receptor beta chains from one sample, sequenced in a study of glioma-infiltrating T cells. Using RNA template, CDR3s of TCR alpha and beta were amplified with iRepertoire arm-PCR. TCRdb ran MiXCR on the multiplex PCR reads and lists one entry per CDR3 protein. Here the sample spans under 150,000 distinct CDR3 sequences, around 42% being singletons. Sequencing was carried out using glioma tissue, nonneoplastic brain tissue, or PBMCs (not recorded which). The origin of the receptors is a human donor with low-grade glioma or glioblastoma, undergoing nonglioma brain surgery, or in good health (not recorded which).

Written as DNA, the CDR3 is TGTGCCAGCAGCTTAGACAGCGGGCCCTACGAGCAGTACTTC. This translates into CASSLDSGPYEQYF. This chain uses TRBV7-2 with TRBJ2-7; TRBD2 might be the D (6 bases). From germline, CDR1 is SGHTA and CDR2 FQGNSA. Trimming cost V 1 base and J 2 bases, with 9 bases left between them. CDR3 length equals 14 residues. The full variable domain, completed using reference TRBV7-2 and TRBJ2-7, is GAGVSQSPSNKVTEKGKDVELRCDPISGHTALYWYRQSLGQGLEFLIYFQGNSAPDKSGLPSDRFSAERTGGSVSTLTIQRTQQEDSAVYLCASSLDSGPYEQYFGPGTRLTVT.

The rearrangement uses TRBV9 and TRBJ2-5, with TRBD1 matching over 9 bases. Looked up from germline, CDR1 is SGDLS and CDR2 is YYNGEE. The CDR3 has 15 amino acids. J was trimmed by 4 bases and V by 1 base; bases with no gene match: 5. The CDR3 region has the DNA TGTGCCAGCAGCGTAAGGACAGGGGCCGGAGAGACCCAGTACTTC. This codes for CASSVRTGAGETQYF.

Many counts were recorded for this clonotype. The rearrangement joins TRBV6-4 to TRBJ2-1, with 12 bases identical to TRBD2. The CDR3 totals 15 residues. Looked up from germline, CDR1 is MRHNA and CDR2 is SNTAGT. J was trimmed by 8 bases and V by 3 bases; bases with no gene match: 5. CDR3 region: CASSEGLAGRDEQFF. The CDR3, as DNA: TGTGCCAGCAGTGAAGGACTAGCGGGAAGGGATGAGCAGTTCTTC.

This clonotype showed up many times. This chain connects TRBV4-1 to TRBJ2-3, with 8 bases identical to TRBD2. The CDR3 consists of 13 residues. Trimming cost V 3 bases and J 7 bases; bases outside gene matches: 3. Germline V gene data show CDR1 as MGHRA and CDR2 as YSYEKL. In DNA, the CDR3 is TGCGCCAGCAGCCAGGCGGGGGGCTATACGCAGTATTTT. It is translated as CASSQAGGYTQYF.

This clonotype was detected ten times or more. This chain's CDR3 is CASSYLEDLRFF. The CDR3 nucleotides are TGTGCCAGCAGTTACCTTGAGGATCTCAGGTTCTTC. V is TRBV6-2 or TRBV6-3 and J is TRBJ2-1, with D uncertain. The CDR3 extends over 12 amino acids. Per germline, CDR1 MNHEY and CDR2 SVGEGT. Trimming took 2 bases from V and 15 from J, leaving 14 bases between them.

This clonotype was detected a few times. The chain links TRBV6-2 or TRBV6-3 to TRBJ1-6, with 11 bases lining up with TRBD1. The germline V gene encodes CDR1 MNHEY and CDR2 SVGEGT. This CDR3 comprises 15 residues. V was pared by 5 bases and J by 9 bases, with 6 bases of the junction left unmatched. The CDR3 reads CASSLRDRGFSPLHF. The CDR3 DNA reads as TGTGCCAGCAGTCTCCGGGACAGGGGGTTTTCACCCCTCCACTTT.

This clonotype occurred a few times. This rearrangement joins TRBV9 to TRBJ2-3; 8 bases agree with TRBD2. Trimming took 4 bases from V and 5 from J; bases not matched to a gene: 9. Germline-derived CDR1 and CDR2 are SGDLS and YYNGEE. The CDR3 extends over 15 amino acids. CDR3 sequence (DNA): TGTGCCAGCAGCCCCCTAGCGGGCGGGGGAGATACGCAGTATTTT. Protein: CASSPLAGGGDTQYF.

The chain links TRBV6-2 or TRBV6-3 to TRBJ2-3, with D perhaps matching TRBD1 (7 bases). This CDR3 contains 17 residues. Trimming pared 6 bases from V and 2 bases from J, leaving 21 bases between. The germline V gene has CDR1 MNHEY and CDR2 SVGEGT. CDR3 loop: CASRNGGQPLITDTQYF. CDR3 in DNA: TGTGCCAGCAGGAACGGGGGACAGCCTTTAATCACAGATACGCAGTATTTT.

A few counts support this clonotype. This CDR3 reads CASSLQGGEQYF. CDR3 sequence (DNA): TGTGCCAGCAGTCTTCAGGGGGGCGAGCAGTACTTC. This rearrangement joins TRBV27 to TRBJ2-7, with D tentatively TRBD1 (7 bases). CDR3 size: 12 residues. Germline V lookup: CDR1 MNHEY, CDR2 SMNVEV (reference sequence). V dropped 5 bases and J dropped 6 bases, with 11 bases sitting between them.

As regards this clonotype: A read error may explain this, as a much larger clone is one base away. The chain combines TRBV15 with TRBJ2-3; D call uncertain. The length of the CDR3 is 12 residues. Trimming removed 0 bases from V and 6 bases from J, with 4 bases in between. CDR1 and CDR2 (germline): LNHNV, YYDKDF (reference sequence). CDR3: CATSRDLDTQYF. The CDR3, as DNA: TGTGCCACCAGCAGAGATCTGGATACGCAGTATTTT.

This clonotype was detected many times. The chain couples TRBV6-1 to TRBJ1-1, with D unresolved. Germline-derived CDR1 and CDR2 are MNHNS and SASEGT. Trimming removed 2 bases from V and 10 bases from J, with 5 bases in between. The CDR3 is made up of 10 amino acids. The CDR3 nucleotides read TGTGCCAGCAGTGAAATCCGAGCTTTCTTT. Its protein is CASSEIRAFF.

V usage is TRBV6-1 and J usage is TRBJ2-2; the D gene is possibly TRBD2 (6 bases). This CDR3 has 15 amino acids. The germline gives CDR1 MNHNS, CDR2 SASEGT. V was shortened by 8 bases and J by 0 bases, with 13 bases between the two germline ends. The CDR3, as DNA: TGTGCCAGCCGGGCGGGAACAACGAACACCGGGGAGCTGTTTTTT. Protein sequence: CASRAGTTNTGELFF.

Points on this clonotype: One end of the junction is discordant with germline, which a read error may explain. The rearrangement links TRBV6-5 to TRBJ2-2; TRBD2 might be the D (6 bases). Germline V lookup: CDR1 MNHEY, CDR2 SVGAGI. This CDR3 has 16 amino acids. The CDR3 bases are TGTGCCAGCAGTGAAAGACTAGGGAAGAACACCGGGGAGCTGTTATTT. Translating gives CASSERLGKNTGELLF.

This clonotype has more than one count but fewer than ten. The gene calls are TRBV27 and TRBJ1-2, with D perhaps TRBD1 (5 bases). Deletions cut 2 bases from V and 4 bases from J, with 8 bases between. Germline-derived CDR1 and CDR2 are MNHEY and SMNVEV (reference sequence). The CDR3 has 13 amino acids. The DNA of the CDR3 is TGTGCCAGCAGTTTACCAGGGTTCTATGGCTACACCTTC. It yields the protein CASSLPGFYGYTF.

V gene TRBV15 combines with J gene TRBJ2-7; D is possibly TRBD1 (6 bases). Trimming left V 0 bases short and J 0 bases short, with 9 bases between. This CDR3 region has 15 residues. Germline-derived CDR1 and CDR2 are LNHNV and YYDKDF (reference sequence). The CDR3 loop reads CATSRETGLSYEQYF. CDR3 coding DNA: TGTGCCACCAGCAGAGAGACAGGACTCTCCTACGAGCAGTACTTC.

V gene TRBV10-3 combines with J gene TRBJ1-1, with 7 bases matching TRBD1. The CDR3 contains 15 residues. Losses at the gene ends were 7 bases for V and 0 bases for J; bases not matched to a gene: 8. CDR1 and CDR2 from the germline V gene are ENHRY and SYGVKD. The CDR3 region has the DNA TGTGCCATCAAGACCACCGGGACAGTGAACACTGAAGCTTTCTTT. It specifies CAIKTTGTVNTEAFF.

The chain recombines TRBV20-1 with TRBJ2-1, with D tentatively TRBD2 (5 bases). This CDR3 contains 14 residues. CDR1 is DFQATT, CDR2 SNEGSKA, per germline (reference sequence). The V and J ends lost 1 base and 12 bases respectively, with 19 bases between them. In DNA form, the CDR3 reads TGCAGTGCTAGAGTCACTAGAGGCAATCCTGGGCAGTTCTTC. Translation gives CSARVTRGNPGQFF.

The sample holds a few counts of this clonotype. The chain carries TRBV25-1 and TRBJ2-3; D unclear. Germline V gives CDR1 MGHDK, CDR2 SYGVNS. Deletions cut 8 bases from V and 2 bases from J, with 5 bases between. The CDR3 sequence is 11 residues long. In DNA, the CDR3 is TGTGCCAGCTACTTCACAGATACGCAGTATTTT. This gives the protein CASYFTDTQYF.

The chain uses TRBV20-1 and TRBJ2-2, with a weak D call TRBD1 (6 bases). V lost 5 bases and J 6 bases, leaving 16 bases between the germline ends. Germline V gene data show CDR1 as DFQATT and CDR2 as SNEGSKA (reference sequence). The CDR3 extends over 14 amino acids. The chain's CDR3 is CSALKQGFAGELFF. CDR3 in DNA: TGCAGTGCTCTCAAACAGGGATTCGCCGGGGAGCTGTTTTTT.

This rearrangement joins TRBV7-9 to TRBJ1-5; D gene uncertain. The CDR3 loop spans 12 amino acids. Germline values: CDR1 SEHNR, CDR2 FQNEAQ (reference sequence). Trimming left V 2 bases short and J 7 bases short, with 6 bases between. The CDR3 DNA is TGTGCCAGCAGCTTACCGTTCCAGCCCCAGCATTTT. As protein: CASSLPFQPQHF.

This clonotype was recorded many times. This rearrangement joins TRBV6-1 to TRBJ2-7, with D possibly being TRBD1 (5 bases). The CDR3 length is 12 residues. With 2 bases removed from V and 4 bases from J, the gap between germline ends came to 6 bases. CDR1 and CDR2 from the germline V gene are MNHNS and SASEGT. The CDR3 DNA reads TGTGCCAGCAGTGAACAGGGTTACGAGCAGTACTTC. Encoded protein: CASSEQGYEQYF.

CDR3 sequence: CASSPSPEGYYGYTF. For the CDR3, the DNA is TGTGCCAGCTCACCATCCCCGGAGGGGTACTATGGCTACACCTTC. The chain combines TRBV18 with TRBJ1-2; perhaps TRBD1 as D (5 bases). V was pared by 2 bases and J by 3 bases, with 13 bases between. The CDR3 runs to 15 residues. Germline CDR1 KGHSH, CDR2 LQKENI.

On this clonotype itself: A read error may explain this, as a much larger clone is one base away. V is TRBV15 and J is TRBJ2-5; no definite D call. Germline V gives CDR1 LNHNV, CDR2 YYDKDF (reference sequence). The V end was cut by 0 bases, the J end by 11 bases, with 10 bases between. The length of the CDR3 is 12 residues. CDR3: CATSRDYNEQYF. In DNA form, the CDR3 reads TGTGCCACCAGCAGAGACTACAATGAGCAGTACTTC.

This clonotype was detected many times. The chain is built from TRBV6-6 and TRBJ2-7; the D is unclear. The CDR3 runs to 12 residues. V lost 0 bases and J lost 4, with 4 bases in between. The germline gives CDR1 MNHNY, CDR2 SVGAGI (reference sequence). The CDR3 sequence: CASSYSMYEQYF. The CDR3 nucleotides read TGTGCCAGCAGTTACTCGATGTACGAGCAGTACTTC.